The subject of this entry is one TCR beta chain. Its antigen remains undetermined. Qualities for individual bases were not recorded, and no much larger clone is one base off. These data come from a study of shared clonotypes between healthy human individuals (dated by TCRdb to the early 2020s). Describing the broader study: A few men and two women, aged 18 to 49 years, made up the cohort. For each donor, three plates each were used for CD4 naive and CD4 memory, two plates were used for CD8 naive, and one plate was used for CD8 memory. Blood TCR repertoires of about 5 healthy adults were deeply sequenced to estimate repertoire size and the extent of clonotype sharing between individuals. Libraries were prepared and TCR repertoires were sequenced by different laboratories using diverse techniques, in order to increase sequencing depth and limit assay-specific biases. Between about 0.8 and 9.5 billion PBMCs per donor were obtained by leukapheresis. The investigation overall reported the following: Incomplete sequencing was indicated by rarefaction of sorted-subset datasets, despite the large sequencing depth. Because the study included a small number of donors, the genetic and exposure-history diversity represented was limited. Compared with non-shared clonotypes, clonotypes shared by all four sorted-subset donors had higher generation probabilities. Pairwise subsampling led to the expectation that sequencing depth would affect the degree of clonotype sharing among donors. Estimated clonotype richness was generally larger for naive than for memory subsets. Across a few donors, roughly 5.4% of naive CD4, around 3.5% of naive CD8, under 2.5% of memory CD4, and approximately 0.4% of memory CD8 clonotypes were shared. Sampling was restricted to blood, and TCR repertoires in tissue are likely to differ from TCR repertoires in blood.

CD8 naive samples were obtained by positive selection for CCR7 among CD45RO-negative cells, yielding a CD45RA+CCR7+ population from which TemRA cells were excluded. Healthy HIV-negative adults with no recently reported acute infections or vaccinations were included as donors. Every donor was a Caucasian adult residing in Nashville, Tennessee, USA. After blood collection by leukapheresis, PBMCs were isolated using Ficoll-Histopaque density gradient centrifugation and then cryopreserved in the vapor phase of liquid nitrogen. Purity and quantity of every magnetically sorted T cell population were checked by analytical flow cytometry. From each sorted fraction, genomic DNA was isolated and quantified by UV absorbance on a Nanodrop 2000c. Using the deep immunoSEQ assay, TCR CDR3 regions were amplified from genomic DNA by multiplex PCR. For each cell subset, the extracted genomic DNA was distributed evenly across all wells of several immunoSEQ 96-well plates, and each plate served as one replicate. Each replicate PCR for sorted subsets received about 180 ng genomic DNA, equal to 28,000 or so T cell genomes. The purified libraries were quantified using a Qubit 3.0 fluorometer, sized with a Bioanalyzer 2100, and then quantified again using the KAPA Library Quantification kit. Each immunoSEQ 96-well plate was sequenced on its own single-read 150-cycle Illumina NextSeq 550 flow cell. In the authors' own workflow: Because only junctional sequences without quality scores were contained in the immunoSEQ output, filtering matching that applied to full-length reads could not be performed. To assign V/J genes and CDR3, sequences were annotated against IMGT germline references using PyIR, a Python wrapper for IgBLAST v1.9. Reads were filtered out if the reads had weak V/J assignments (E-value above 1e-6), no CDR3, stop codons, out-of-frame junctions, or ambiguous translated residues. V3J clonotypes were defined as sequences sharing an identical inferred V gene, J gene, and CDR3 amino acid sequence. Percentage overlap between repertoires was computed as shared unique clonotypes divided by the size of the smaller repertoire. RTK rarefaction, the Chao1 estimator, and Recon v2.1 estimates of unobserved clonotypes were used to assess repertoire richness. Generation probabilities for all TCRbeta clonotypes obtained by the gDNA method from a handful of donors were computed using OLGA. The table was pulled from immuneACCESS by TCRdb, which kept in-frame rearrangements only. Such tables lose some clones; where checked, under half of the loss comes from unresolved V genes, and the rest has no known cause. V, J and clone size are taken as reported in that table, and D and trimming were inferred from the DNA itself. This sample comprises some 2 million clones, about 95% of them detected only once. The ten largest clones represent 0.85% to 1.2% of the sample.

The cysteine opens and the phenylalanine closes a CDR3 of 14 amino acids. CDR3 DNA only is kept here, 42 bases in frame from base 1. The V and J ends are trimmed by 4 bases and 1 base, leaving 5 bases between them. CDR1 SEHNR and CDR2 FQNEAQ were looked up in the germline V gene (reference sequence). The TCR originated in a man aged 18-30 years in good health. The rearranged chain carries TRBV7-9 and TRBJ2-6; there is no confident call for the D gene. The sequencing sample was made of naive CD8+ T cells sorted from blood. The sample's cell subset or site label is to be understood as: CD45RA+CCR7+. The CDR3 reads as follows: CASSYVSGANVLTF. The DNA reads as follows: TGTGCCAGCAGCTATGTATCTGGGGCCAACGTCCTGACTTTC.